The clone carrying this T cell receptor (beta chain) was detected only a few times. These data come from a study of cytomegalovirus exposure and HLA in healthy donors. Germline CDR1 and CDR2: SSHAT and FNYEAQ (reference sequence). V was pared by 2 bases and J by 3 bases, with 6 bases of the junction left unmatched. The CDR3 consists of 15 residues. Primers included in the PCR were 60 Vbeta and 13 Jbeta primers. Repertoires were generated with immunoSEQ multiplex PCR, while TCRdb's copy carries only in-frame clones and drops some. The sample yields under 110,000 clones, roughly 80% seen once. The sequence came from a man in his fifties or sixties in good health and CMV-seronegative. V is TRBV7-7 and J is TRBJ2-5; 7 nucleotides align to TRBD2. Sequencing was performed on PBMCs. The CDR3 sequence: CASSLWGAGKETQYF. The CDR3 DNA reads TGTGCCAGCAGCTTATGGGGAGCGGGGAAAGAGACCCAGTACTTC.